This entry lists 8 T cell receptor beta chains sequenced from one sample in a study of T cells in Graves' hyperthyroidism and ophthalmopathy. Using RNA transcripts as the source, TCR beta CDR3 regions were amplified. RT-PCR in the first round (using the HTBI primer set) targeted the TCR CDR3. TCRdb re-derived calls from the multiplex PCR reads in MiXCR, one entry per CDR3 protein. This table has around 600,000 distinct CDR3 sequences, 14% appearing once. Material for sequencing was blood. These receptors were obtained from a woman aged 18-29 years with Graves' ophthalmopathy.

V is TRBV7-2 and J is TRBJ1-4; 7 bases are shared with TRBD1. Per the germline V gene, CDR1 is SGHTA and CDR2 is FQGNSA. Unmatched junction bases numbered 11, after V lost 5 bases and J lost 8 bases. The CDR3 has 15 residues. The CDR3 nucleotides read TGTGCCAGCAGCCCCCAGGGGGAACAACAGGAAAAACTGTTTTTT. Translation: CASSPQGEQQEKLFF.

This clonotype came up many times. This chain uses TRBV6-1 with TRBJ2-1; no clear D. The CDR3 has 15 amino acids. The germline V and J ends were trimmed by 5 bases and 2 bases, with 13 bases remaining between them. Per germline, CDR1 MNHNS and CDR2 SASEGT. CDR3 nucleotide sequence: TGTGCCAGCAGTTCCCTAGGGAAAGCCTACAATGAGCAGTTCTTC. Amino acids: CASSSLGKAYNEQFF.

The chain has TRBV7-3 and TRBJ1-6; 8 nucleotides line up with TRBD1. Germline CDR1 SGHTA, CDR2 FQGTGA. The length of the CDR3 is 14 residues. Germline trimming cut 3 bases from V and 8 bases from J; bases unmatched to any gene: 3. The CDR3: CASSFTGGHSPLHF. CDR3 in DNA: TGTGCCAGCAGCTTCACAGGGGGGCATTCACCCCTCCACTTT.

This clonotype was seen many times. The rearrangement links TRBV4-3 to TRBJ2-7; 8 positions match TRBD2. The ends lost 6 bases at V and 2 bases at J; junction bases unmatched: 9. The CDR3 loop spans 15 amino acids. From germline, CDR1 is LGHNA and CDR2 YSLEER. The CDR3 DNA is TGCGCCAGCAGTGCTGGGAGTAGCGGGGCCTACGAGCAGTACTTC. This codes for CASSAGSSGAYEQYF.

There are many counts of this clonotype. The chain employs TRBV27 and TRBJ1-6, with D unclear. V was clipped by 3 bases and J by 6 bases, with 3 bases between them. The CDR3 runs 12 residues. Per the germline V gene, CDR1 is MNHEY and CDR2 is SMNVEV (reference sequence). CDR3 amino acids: CASSFPNSPLHF. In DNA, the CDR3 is TGTGCCAGCAGTTTCCCTAATTCACCCCTCCACTTT.

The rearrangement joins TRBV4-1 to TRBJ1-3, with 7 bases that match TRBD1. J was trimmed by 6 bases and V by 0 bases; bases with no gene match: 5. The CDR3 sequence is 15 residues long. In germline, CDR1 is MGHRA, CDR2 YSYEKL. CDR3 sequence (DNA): TGCGCCAGCAGCCAAGAGGGACAGACGCCAAACACCATATATTTT. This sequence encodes CASSQEGQTPNTIYF.

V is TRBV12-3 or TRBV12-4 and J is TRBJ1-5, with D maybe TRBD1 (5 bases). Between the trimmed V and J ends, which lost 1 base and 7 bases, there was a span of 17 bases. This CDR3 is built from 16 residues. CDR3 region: CASSLVRGGGWQPQHF. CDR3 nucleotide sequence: TGTGCCAGCAGTTTAGTGCGGGGGGGAGGGTGGCAGCCCCAGCATTTT.

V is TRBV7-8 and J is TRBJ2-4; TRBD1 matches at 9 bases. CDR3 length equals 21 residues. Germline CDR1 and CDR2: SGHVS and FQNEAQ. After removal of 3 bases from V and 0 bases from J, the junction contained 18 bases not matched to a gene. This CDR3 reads CASSLSGTGHLKYSAKNIQYF. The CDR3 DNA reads TGTGCCAGCAGCTTGTCCGGGACAGGGCACTTGAAGTACTCAGCCAAAAACATTCAGTACTTC.